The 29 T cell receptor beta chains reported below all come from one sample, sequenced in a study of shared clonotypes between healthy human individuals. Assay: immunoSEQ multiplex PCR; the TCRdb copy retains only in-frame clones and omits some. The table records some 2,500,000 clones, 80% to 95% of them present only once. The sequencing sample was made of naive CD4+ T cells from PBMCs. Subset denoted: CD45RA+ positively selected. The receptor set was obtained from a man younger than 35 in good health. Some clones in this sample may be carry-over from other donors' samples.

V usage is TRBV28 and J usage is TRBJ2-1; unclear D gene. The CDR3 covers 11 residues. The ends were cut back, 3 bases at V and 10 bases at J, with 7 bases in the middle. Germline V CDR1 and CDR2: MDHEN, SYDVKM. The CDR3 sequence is CASSFTGEQFF. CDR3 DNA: TGTGCCAGCAGTTTTACCGGGGAGCAGTTCTTC.

This CDR3 reads CASSTAPGGSNYGYTF. In DNA form, the CDR3 reads TGTGCCAGCAGTACGGCCCCAGGGGGCAGTAACTATGGCTACACCTTC. The chain carries TRBV5-5 and TRBJ1-2; TRBD1 agrees at 8 bases. Germline values: CDR1 SGHKS, CDR2 YYEKEE (reference sequence). V shed 5 bases and J 1 base; nucleotides not matched to a gene: 10. The CDR3 is 16 residues long.

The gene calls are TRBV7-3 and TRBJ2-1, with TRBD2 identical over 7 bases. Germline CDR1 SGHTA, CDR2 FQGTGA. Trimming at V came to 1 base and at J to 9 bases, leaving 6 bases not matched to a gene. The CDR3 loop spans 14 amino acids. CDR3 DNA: TGTGCCAGCAGCTTAAGGTCGGGCGGGAGTGAGCAGTTCTTC. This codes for CASSLRSGGSEQFF.

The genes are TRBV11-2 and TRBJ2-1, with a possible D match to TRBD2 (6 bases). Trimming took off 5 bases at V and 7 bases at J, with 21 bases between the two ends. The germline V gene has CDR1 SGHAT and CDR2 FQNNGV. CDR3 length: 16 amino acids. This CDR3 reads CASSRRDPGLRNEQFF. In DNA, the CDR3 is TGTGCCAGCAGCCGGCGGGACCCAGGGTTGAGGAATGAGCAGTTCTTC.

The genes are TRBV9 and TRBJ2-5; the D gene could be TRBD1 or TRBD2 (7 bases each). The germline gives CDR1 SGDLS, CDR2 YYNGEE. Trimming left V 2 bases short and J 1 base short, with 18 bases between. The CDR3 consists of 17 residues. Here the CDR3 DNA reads TGTGCCAGCAGCGTGAGTTCAGGGGGGGCGTTCCAAGAGACCCAGTACTTC. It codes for CASSVSSGGAFQETQYF.

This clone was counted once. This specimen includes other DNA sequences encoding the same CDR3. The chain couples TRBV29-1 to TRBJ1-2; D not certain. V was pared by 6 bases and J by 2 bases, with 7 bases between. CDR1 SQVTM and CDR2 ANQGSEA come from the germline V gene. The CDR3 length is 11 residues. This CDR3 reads CSVEGNYGYTF. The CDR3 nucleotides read TGCAGCGTAGAGGGAAACTATGGCTACACCTTC.

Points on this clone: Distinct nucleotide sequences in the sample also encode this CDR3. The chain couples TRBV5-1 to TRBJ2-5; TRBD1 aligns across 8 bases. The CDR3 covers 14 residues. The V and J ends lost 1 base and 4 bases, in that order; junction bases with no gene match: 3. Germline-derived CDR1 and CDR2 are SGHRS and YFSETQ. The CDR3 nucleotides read TGCGCCAGCAGCTTGACAGGGGGTGGAGAGACCCAGTACTTC. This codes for CASSLTGGGETQYF.

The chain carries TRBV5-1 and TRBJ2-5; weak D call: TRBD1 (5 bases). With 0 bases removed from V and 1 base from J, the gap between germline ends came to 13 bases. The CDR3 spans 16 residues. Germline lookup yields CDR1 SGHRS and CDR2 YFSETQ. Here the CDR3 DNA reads TGCGCCAGCAGCTTGGGTCTGGTTGGGGCCCAAGAGACCCAGTACTTC. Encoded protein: CASSLGLVGAQETQYF.

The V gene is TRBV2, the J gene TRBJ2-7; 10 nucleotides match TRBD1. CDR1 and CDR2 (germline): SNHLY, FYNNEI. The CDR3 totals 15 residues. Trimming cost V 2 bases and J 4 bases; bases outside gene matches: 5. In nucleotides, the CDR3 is TGTGCCAGCAGTGAAAGGACAGGGGGTAGGTACGAGCAGTACTTC. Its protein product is CASSERTGGRYEQYF.

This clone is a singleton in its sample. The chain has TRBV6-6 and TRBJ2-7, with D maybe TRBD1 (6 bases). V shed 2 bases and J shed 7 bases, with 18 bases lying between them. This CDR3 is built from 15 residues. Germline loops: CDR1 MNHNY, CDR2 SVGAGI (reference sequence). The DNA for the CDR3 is TGTGCCAGCAGTTACCCCCAAGGGGGAATCTGGGAGCAGTACTTC. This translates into CASSYPQGGIWEQYF.

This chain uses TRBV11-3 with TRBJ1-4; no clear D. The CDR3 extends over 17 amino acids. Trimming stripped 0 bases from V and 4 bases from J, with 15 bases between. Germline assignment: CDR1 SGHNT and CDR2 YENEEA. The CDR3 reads CASSLDPGFWFNEKLFF. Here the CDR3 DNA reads TGTGCCAGCAGCTTAGATCCCGGATTTTGGTTTAATGAAAAACTGTTTTTT.

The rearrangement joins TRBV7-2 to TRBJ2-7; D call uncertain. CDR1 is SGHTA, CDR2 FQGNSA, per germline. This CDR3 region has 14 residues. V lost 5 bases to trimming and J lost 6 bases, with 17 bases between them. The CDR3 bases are TGTGCCAGCAGCACCATGTTGGACGTGTCCGAGCAGTACTTC. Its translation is CASSTMLDVSEQYF.

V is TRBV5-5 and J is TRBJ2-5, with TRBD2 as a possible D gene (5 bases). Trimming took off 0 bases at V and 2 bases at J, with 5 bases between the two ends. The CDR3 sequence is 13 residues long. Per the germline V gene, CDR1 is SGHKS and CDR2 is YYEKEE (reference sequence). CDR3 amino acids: CASSLGRQETQYF. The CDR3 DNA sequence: TGTGCCAGCAGCTTGGGGAGGCAAGAGACCCAGTACTTC.

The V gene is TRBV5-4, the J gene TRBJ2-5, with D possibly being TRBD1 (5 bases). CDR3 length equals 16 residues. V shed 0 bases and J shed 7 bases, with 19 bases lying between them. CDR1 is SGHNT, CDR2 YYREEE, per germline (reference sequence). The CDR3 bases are TGTGCCAGCAGCTTGGAAGTGAGCAGATCAACAGGGACCCAGTACTTC. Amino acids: CASSLEVSRSTGTQYF.

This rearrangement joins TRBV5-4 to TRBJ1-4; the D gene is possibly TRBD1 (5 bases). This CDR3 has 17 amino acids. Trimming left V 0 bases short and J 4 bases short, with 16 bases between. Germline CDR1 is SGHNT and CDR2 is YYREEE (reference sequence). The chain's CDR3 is CASSLAGTAGFNEKLFF. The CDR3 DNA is TGTGCCAGCAGCTTGGCAGGGACGGCCGGATTTAATGAAAAACTGTTTTTT.

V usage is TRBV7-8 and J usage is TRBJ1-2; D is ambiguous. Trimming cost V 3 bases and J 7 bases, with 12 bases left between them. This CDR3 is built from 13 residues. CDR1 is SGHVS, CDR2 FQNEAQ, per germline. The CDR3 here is CASSLGQSRGYTF. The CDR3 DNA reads TGTGCCAGCAGCTTGGGTCAATCACGTGGCTACACCTTC.

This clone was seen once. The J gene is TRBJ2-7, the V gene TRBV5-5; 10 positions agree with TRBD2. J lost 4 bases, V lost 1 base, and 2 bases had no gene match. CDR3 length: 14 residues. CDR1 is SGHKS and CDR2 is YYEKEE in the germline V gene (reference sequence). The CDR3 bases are TGTGCCAGCAGCTTGCCAGCGGGAGGGTACGAGCAGTACTTC. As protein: CASSLPAGGYEQYF.

This chain's CDR3 is CASSLTGSVQPQHF. The CDR3 nucleotides read TGTGCCAGCAGTTTGACAGGTTCGGTGCAGCCCCAGCATTTT. The chain links TRBV28 to TRBJ1-5; maybe TRBD1 (6 bases). The germline CDR1 and CDR2 sequences are MDHEN and SYDVKM. CDR3 size: 14 residues. V was cut by 3 bases and J by 7 bases, with 13 bases left in between.

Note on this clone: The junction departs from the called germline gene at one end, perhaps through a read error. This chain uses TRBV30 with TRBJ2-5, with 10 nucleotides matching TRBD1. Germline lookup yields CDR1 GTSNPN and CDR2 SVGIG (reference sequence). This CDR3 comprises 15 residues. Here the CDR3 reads CARSPGGTGASAQYF. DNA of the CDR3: TGTGCCCGGAGTCCTGGCGGGACAGGGGCTTCGGCCCAGTACTTC. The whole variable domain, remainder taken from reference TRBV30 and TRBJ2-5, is SQTIHQWPATLVQPVGSPLSLECTVEGTSNPNLYWYRQAAGRGLQLLFYSVGIGQISSEVPQNLSASRPQDRQFILSSKKLLLSDSGFYLCARSPGGTGASAQYFGPGTRLLVL.

CDR3 residues: CASSGFENTEAFF. In DNA, the CDR3 is TGTGCCAGCAGTGGATTTGAGAACACTGAAGCTTTCTTT. The chain carries TRBV5-4 and TRBJ1-1; D remains ambiguous. This CDR3 region has 13 residues. In germline, CDR1 is SGHNT, CDR2 YYREEE (reference sequence). V lost 5 bases and J lost 1, with 9 bases in between.

DNA for the CDR3: TGTGCCAGCAGCCCAGCCCTTTGGATCGGGAGCCGTGCCACCGGGGAGCTGTTTTTT. Translation gives CASSPALWIGSRATGELFF. J is TRBJ2-2 and V is TRBV11-2; a possible D gene is TRBD2 (6 bases). Germline CDR1 and CDR2: SGHAT and FQNNGV. V dropped 5 bases and J dropped 4 bases, with 26 bases sitting between them. CDR3 size: 19 residues. Using reference TRBV11-2 and TRBJ2-2 for the parts outside the CDR3, the full variable domain is EAGVAQSPRYKIIEKRQSVAFWCNPISGHATLYWYQQILGQGPKLLIQFQNNGVVDDSQLPKDRFSAERLKGVDSTLKIQPAKLEDSAVYLCASSPALWIGSRATGELFFGEGSRLTVL.

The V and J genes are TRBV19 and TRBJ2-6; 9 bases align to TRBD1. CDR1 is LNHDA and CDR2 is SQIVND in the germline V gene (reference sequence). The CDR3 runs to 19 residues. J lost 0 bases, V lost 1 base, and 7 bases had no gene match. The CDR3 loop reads CASSIGRDRVYSGANVLTF. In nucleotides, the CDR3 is TGTGCCAGTAGTATAGGGAGGGACAGGGTATACTCTGGGGCCAACGTCCTGACTTTC.

This CDR3 is CAISESLGGRGNTEAFF. For the CDR3, the DNA is TGTGCCATCAGTGAGTCGCTGGGGGGGCGCGGGAACACTGAAGCTTTCTTT. V gene TRBV10-3 combines with J gene TRBJ1-1, with D possibly being TRBD1 (6 bases). Germline CDR1 is ENHRY and CDR2 is SYGVKD. The V end was cut by 0 bases, the J end by 1 base, with 15 bases between. CDR3 length: 17 amino acids.

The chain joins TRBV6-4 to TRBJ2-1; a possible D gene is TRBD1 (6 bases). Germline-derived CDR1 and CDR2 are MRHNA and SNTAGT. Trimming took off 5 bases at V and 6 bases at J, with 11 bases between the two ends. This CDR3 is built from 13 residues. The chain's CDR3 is CASSNRDGNEQFF. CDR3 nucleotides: TGTGCCAGCAGTAACAGGGACGGCAATGAGCAGTTCTTC.

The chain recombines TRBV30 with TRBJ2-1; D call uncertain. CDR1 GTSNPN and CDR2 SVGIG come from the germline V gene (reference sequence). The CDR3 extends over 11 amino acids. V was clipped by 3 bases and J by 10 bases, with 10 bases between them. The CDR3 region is CAWSKGVEQFF. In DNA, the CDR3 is TGTGCCTGGAGCAAAGGAGTAGAGCAGTTCTTC.

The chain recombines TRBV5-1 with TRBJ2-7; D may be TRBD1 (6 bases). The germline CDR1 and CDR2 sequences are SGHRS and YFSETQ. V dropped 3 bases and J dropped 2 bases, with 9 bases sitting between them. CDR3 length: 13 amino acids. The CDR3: CASSWDNTYEQYF. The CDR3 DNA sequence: TGCGCCAGCAGCTGGGACAATACCTACGAGCAGTACTTC. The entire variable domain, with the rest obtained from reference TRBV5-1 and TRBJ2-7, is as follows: KAGVTQTPRYLIKTRGQQVTLSCSPISGHRSVSWYQQTPGQGLQFLFEYFSETQRNKGNFPGRFSGRQFSNSRSEMNVSTLELGDSALYLCASSWDNTYEQYFGPGTRLTVT.

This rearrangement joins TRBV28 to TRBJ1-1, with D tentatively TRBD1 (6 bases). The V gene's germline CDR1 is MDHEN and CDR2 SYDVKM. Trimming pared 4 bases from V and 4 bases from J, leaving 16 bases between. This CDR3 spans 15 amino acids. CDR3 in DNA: TGTGCCAGCAGTTCCCCCCGAAGGGGGGGCACTGAAGCTTTCTTT. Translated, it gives CASSSPRRGGTEAFF.

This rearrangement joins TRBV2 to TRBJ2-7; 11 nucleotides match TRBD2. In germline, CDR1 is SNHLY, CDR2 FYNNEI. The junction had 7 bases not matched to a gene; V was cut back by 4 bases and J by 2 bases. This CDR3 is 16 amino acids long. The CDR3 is CASSGLLAGVAYEQYF. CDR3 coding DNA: TGTGCCAGCAGTGGGTTACTAGCGGGAGTGGCCTACGAGCAGTACTTC.

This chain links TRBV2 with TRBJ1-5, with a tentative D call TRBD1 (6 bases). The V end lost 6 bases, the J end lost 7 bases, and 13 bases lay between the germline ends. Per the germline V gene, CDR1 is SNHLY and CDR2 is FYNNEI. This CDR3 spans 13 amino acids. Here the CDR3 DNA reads TGTGCCAGCAGAGTTCCAGGGGACCAGCCCCAGCATTTT. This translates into CASRVPGDQPQHF.